This TCR beta chain was sequenced for a study of cytomegalovirus exposure and HLA in healthy donors. CDR1 and CDR2 from the germline V gene are LNHDA and SQIVND (reference sequence). V lost 7 bases to trimming and J lost 7 bases, with 19 bases between them. This CDR3 comprises 14 residues. The PCR ran on 60 Vbeta and 13 Jbeta primers. Measured with immunoSEQ multiplex PCR; TCRdb has only the in-frame clones, and not every one. The sample contains approximately 81,000 clones, around 74% of which appear only once. This TCR was sampled from a woman in her forties or fifties in good health and CMV-seropositive. Sequences were obtained from PBMCs. This chain uses TRBV19 with TRBJ1-2; a possible D gene is TRBD1 (6 bases). CDR3 coding DNA: TGTGCCAGTACCCCGGGACAACTATTAGGTGGCTACACCTTC. It translates to CASTPGQLLGGYTF.